These 19 T cell receptor beta chains were sequenced from one sample in a study of blood T cell repertoires in COVID-19. TCRdb keeps only in-frame clones here, not all; method: immunoSEQ multiplex PCR. Among about 52,000 clones listed, approximately 83% were seen once. Specimen: peripheral blood. Receptor source: a man older than 75 with COVID-19, enrolled during active disease.

This rearrangement joins TRBV10-3 to TRBJ1-6, with 8 nucleotides matching TRBD1. The V gene's germline CDR1 is ENHRY and CDR2 SYGVKD. Trimming at V came to 9 bases and at J to 6 bases, leaving 7 bases not matched to a gene. The CDR3 is 14 amino acids. CDR3 in DNA: TGTGCCATAGGACAGGGCTTGGGTAATTCACCCCTCCACTTT. Residues: CAIGQGLGNSPLHF.

The chain is built from TRBV27 and TRBJ1-1; 9 bases are shared with TRBD1. The junction had 10 bases not matched to a gene; V was cut back by 5 bases and J by 6 bases. CDR3 length: 15 amino acids. Germline V gives CDR1 MNHEY, CDR2 SMNVEV (reference sequence). The chain's CDR3 is CASSTNRGLGSEAFF. CDR3 sequence (DNA): TGTGCCAGCAGTACCAACAGGGGGCTAGGTTCTGAAGCTTTCTTT.

This chain links TRBV19 with TRBJ2-3; unclear D gene. Between the trimmed V and J ends, which lost 2 bases and 6 bases, there was a span of 12 bases. Per the germline V gene, CDR1 is LNHDA and CDR2 is SQIVND (reference sequence). This CDR3 contains 14 residues. The CDR3 nucleotides are TGTGCCAGTAGTATAAGGCACGTGGAGGATACGCAGTATTTT. It specifies CASSIRHVEDTQYF.

V is TRBV27 and J is TRBJ1-2; 9 nucleotides agree with TRBD1. The CDR3 loop spans 17 amino acids. V trimming: 0 bases; J trimming: 4 bases; junction bases outside the gene matches: 9. CDR1 MNHEY and CDR2 SMNVEV come from the germline V gene (reference sequence). In DNA form, the CDR3 reads TGTGCCAGCAGTTTATCATCCGGGACAGGGCCTAGCTATGGCTACACCTTC. Amino acids: CASSLSSGTGPSYGYTF.

This chain uses TRBV3-1 (or the pseudogene TRBV3-2) with TRBJ1-3; D might be TRBD1 (5 bases). Trimming removed 4 bases at V and 4 bases at J, with 11 bases between. Germline V CDR1 and CDR2: LGHDT, YNNKEL (reference sequence). The CDR3 spans 14 residues. The CDR3 region is CASSPTELGNTIYF. Written as DNA, the CDR3 is TGTGCCAGCAGCCCGACAGAGTTGGGAAACACCATATATTTT.

The V call is TRBV11-3, the J call TRBJ2-5, with TRBD1 matching over 7 bases. Trimming at V came to 6 bases and at J to 3 bases, leaving 10 bases not matched to a gene. Germline lookup yields CDR1 SGHNT and CDR2 YENEEA. The CDR3 consists of 15 residues. CDR3 DNA: TGTGCCAGCAGTCGAGGGGGCAGGGGAGAAGAGACCCAGTACTTC. As protein: CASSRGGRGEETQYF.

V and J are TRBV3-1 (or the pseudogene TRBV3-2) and TRBJ2-1, with D possibly matching TRBD2 (5 bases). Germline V gene lookup returns CDR1 LGHDT and CDR2 YNNKEL (reference sequence). The CDR3 is 14 amino acids. V was pared by 1 base and J by 7 bases, with 11 bases between. CDR3 DNA: TGTGCCAGCAGCCAAGTCAGGACGGGAAATGAGCAGTTCTTC. It specifies CASSQVRTGNEQFF.

Only a few counts were recorded for this clone. The chain recombines TRBV19 with TRBJ2-2; D may be TRBD1 (5 bases). CDR3 length: 16 residues. V lost 3 bases and J lost 2, with 13 bases in between. Germline assignment: CDR1 LNHDA and CDR2 SQIVND (reference sequence). The CDR3 protein is CASSILGAANTGELFF. The DNA of the CDR3 is TGTGCCAGTAGTATCCTAGGGGCAGCCAACACCGGGGAGCTGTTTTTT.

The chain combines TRBV4-1 with TRBJ2-3; TRBD1 agrees at 7 bases. The germline gives CDR1 MGHRA, CDR2 YSYEKL. J gave up 9 bases and V 0 bases, and 12 bases lay outside the gene matches. The CDR3 contains 16 residues. The CDR3 DNA is TGCGCCAGCAGCCAAGATCCTCTTTCTGACAGGGCAACGCAGTATTTT. Amino acid sequence: CASSQDPLSDRATQYF.

This clone occurred once. V gene TRBV5-8 combines with J gene TRBJ2-7; 7 nucleotides match TRBD2. Unmatched junction bases numbered 7, after V lost 2 bases and J lost 2 bases. The CDR3 runs to 15 residues. Germline CDR1 is SGHTS and CDR2 is YDEGEE. The CDR3: CASSFQGRETYEQYV. For the CDR3, the DNA is TGTGCCAGCAGCTTCCAAGGGCGGGAGACCTACGAGCAGTACGTC.

CDR3 amino acids: CASSEEVRGLFGDGYTF. The CDR3 DNA sequence: TGTGCCAGCAGTGAAGAGGTCAGGGGGTTATTTGGGGATGGCTACACCTTC. The V gene is TRBV6-1, the J gene TRBJ1-2, with 7 positions matching TRBD1. Germline lookup yields CDR1 MNHNS and CDR2 SASEGT. Unmatched junction bases numbered 14, after V lost 1 base and J lost 6 bases. The CDR3 covers 17 residues.

This CDR3 reads CASSYSGRTDTQYF. The DNA of the CDR3 is TGTGCCAGCAGTTACTCGGGCCGCACAGATACGCAGTATTTT. The V call is TRBV6-2 or TRBV6-3, the J call TRBJ2-3; D is undetermined. V lost 0 bases to trimming and J lost 1 base, with 5 bases between them. The V gene's germline CDR1 is MNHEY and CDR2 SVGEGT. The length of the CDR3 is 14 residues.

The chain employs TRBV10-3 and TRBJ2-1, with TRBD2 matching 9 bases. CDR1 ENHRY and CDR2 SYGVKD come from the germline V gene. The CDR3 runs to 14 residues. Trimming cost V 7 bases and J 4 bases; bases outside gene matches: 5. The CDR3 region is CAIKQLAGYNEQFF. The CDR3 DNA reads TGTGCCATCAAGCAACTAGCGGGTTACAATGAGCAGTTCTTC.

The V call is TRBV5-1, the J call TRBJ1-1, with D possibly being TRBD1 (5 bases). V lost 2 bases to trimming and J lost 6 bases, with 17 bases between them. The CDR3 totals 15 residues. CDR1 is SGHRS, CDR2 YFSETQ, per germline. The CDR3 nucleotides read TGCGCCAGCAGCTTCGGGCAGGGTGTAGGCGCTGAAGCTTTCTTT. Protein: CASSFGQGVGAEAFF. Full variable domain (outside the CDR3, taken from reference TRBV5-1 and TRBJ1-1): KAGVTQTPRYLIKTRGQQVTLSCSPISGHRSVSWYQQTPGQGLQFLFEYFSETQRNKGNFPGRFSGRQFSNSRSEMNVSTLELGDSALYLCASSFGQGVGAEAFFGQGTRLTVV.

The chain combines TRBV18 with TRBJ2-7; 7 nucleotides line up with TRBD1. The germline V gene has CDR1 KGHSH and CDR2 LQKENI. There are 14 residues in the CDR3. The ends lost 4 bases at V and 3 bases at J; junction bases unmatched: 6. CDR3 in DNA: TGTGCCAGCTCACTAGGGGACAGACTCTACGAGCAGTACGTC. Encoded protein: CASSLGDRLYEQYV.

The rearrangement links TRBV30 to TRBJ1-3; D may be TRBD1 (6 bases). V dropped 6 bases and J dropped 3 bases, with 12 bases sitting between them. Germline CDR1 GTSNPN, CDR2 SVGIG (reference sequence). The CDR3 length is 13 residues. CDR3 in amino acids: CACGWDIGNTIYF. The CDR3 DNA is TGTGCCTGCGGGTGGGACATTGGAAACACCATATATTTT. Supplemented by reference TRBV30 and TRBJ1-3, the full variable domain reads SQTIHQWPATLVQPVGSPLSLECTVEGTSNPNLYWYRQAAGRGLQLLFYSVGIGQISSEVPQNLSASRPQDRQFILSSKKLLLSDSGFYLCACGWDIGNTIYFGEGSWLTVV.

The chain is built from TRBV5-4 and TRBJ2-7; weak D call: TRBD2 (6 bases). CDR1 and CDR2 (germline): SGHNT, YYREEE (reference sequence). This CDR3 region has 14 residues. The V gene lost 0 bases and the J gene lost 4 bases, with 11 bases spanning the gap. This CDR3 reads CASSLAPGGYEQYV. In nucleotides, the CDR3 is TGTGCCAGCAGCTTGGCCCCTGGGGGGTACGAGCAGTACGTC.

The rearrangement joins TRBV5-1 to TRBJ2-2; maybe TRBD2 (6 bases). Trimming shortened V by 4 bases and J by 0 bases, and 13 bases separated the two germline ends. The CDR3 has 16 residues. The V gene's germline CDR1 is SGHRS and CDR2 YFSETQ. The CDR3 loop reads CASSRGGHSNTGELFF. The CDR3 bases are TGCGCCAGCAGCCGGGGAGGACACTCGAACACCGGGGAGCTGTTTTTT.

The J gene is TRBJ2-7, the V gene TRBV4-3, with TRBD1 matching 8 bases. J was trimmed by 6 bases and V by 4 bases; bases with no gene match: 5. In germline, CDR1 is LGHNA, CDR2 YSLEER. This CDR3 region has 13 residues. As DNA, the CDR3 is TGCGCCAGCAGCCTCCGGACAGGGTCCGAGCAGTACTTC. This translates into CASSLRTGSEQYF.